The rows below give T cell receptor beta chains drawn from one sample of a study of T-cell memory formation after mild COVID-19. TCRdb fed the 5' RACE reads into MiXCR, producing one record per CDR3 protein. Of hundreds of thousands of distinct CDR3 sequences listed, around 14% are singletons. The sequencing sample was made of PBMCs or a T cell subset sorted from them (not recorded which). These receptors originate from a young man who had mild COVID-19 (a few samples of this study predate the infection). Cell type and time point are not known. The CDR3 runs from the conserved cysteine through the conserved F or W. Each record gives: D gene, V gene, J gene, clone size, CDR3 DNA, CDR3 protein. A D gene is named only where the DNA matches it firmly. A row's size may be missing; if present it is once, few, many or a size class.

d_gene: -
v_gene: TRBV7-9
j_gene: TRBJ2-4
abundance: few
CDR3nt: TGTGCCAGCAGCTTAGTGGGGGAGCTAGCCAAAAACATTCAGTACTTC
CDR3aa: CASSLVGELAKNIQYF

d_gene: -
v_gene: TRBV7-6
j_gene: TRBJ2-3
abundance: many
CDR3nt: TGTGCCAGCAGCTCCGGGACTCCTTCAGATACGCAGTATTTT
CDR3aa: CASSSGTPSDTQYF

d_gene: TRBD2
v_gene: TRBV7-2
j_gene: TRBJ2-3
abundance: few
CDR3nt: TGTGCCAGCAGCTTAAATCGGGGGGGCCTCGGGGATACGCAGTATTTT
CDR3aa: CASSLNRGGLGDTQYF

d_gene: TRBD2
v_gene: TRBV18
j_gene: TRBJ2-3
abundance: -
CDR3nt: TGTGCCAGCTCACAACCGGGACTAGGGACAGATACGCAGTATTTT
CDR3aa: CASSQPGLGTDTQYF

d_gene: -
v_gene: TRBV12-3/TRBV12-4
j_gene: TRBJ2-4
abundance: -
CDR3nt: TGTGCCAGCAGACCCGGGCCCGGGAACATTCAGTACTTC
CDR3aa: CASRPGPGNIQYF

d_gene: TRBD2
v_gene: TRBV2
j_gene: TRBJ2-7
abundance: -
CDR3nt: TGTGCCAGCAGTCGGACTAGCGGGGGGCAATCCTACGAGCAGTACTTC
CDR3aa: CASSRTSGGQSYEQYF

d_gene: TRBD2
v_gene: TRBV12-3/TRBV12-4
j_gene: TRBJ2-1
abundance: few
CDR3nt: TGTGCCAGCAGTACCACGGGACTAGCGGGGGGGCGGGAGCAGTTCTTC
CDR3aa: CASSTTGLAGGREQFF

d_gene: -
v_gene: TRBV4-3
j_gene: TRBJ1-3
abundance: -
CDR3nt: TGCGCCAGCAGCCCGGGGACTACTGGAAACACCATATATTTT
CDR3aa: CASSPGTTGNTIYF

d_gene: -
v_gene: TRBV11-2
j_gene: TRBJ1-2
abundance: -
CDR3nt: TGTGCCAGCAGCTTAGCCGCAGGGAGGATCACGTCGGGCTTCTATGGCTACACCTTC
CDR3aa: CASSLAAGRITSGFYGYTF

d_gene: -
v_gene: TRBV7-2
j_gene: TRBJ2-2
abundance: few
CDR3nt: TGTGCCAGCAGCCTTATAATAAGGGCCGGGGAGCTGTTTTTT
CDR3aa: CASSLIIRAGELFF

d_gene: -
v_gene: TRBV19
j_gene: TRBJ1-5
abundance: -
CDR3nt: TGTGCCAGTAGTAGACAGGACAATCAGCCCCAGCATTTT
CDR3aa: CASSRQDNQPQHF

d_gene: -
v_gene: TRBV12-5
j_gene: TRBJ2-3
abundance: -
CDR3nt: TGTGCTAGTGGTTTGGGTAGACTGCATGATACGCAGTATTTT
CDR3aa: CASGLGRLHDTQYF

d_gene: -
v_gene: TRBV12-5
j_gene: TRBJ2-6
abundance: many
CDR3nt: TGTGCTAGTACTGGGCCGAACTCTGGGGCCAACGTCCTGACTTTC
CDR3aa: CASTGPNSGANVLTF

d_gene: -
v_gene: TRBV7-2
j_gene: TRBJ1-5
abundance: many
CDR3nt: TGTGCCAGCAGCTTAGGTTTCAATCAGCCCCAGCATTTT
CDR3aa: CASSLGFNQPQHF

d_gene: -
v_gene: TRBV5-4
j_gene: TRBJ2-5
abundance: few
CDR3nt: TGTGCCAGCAGCTGGGCAGGGCGGTTACAAGAGACCCAGTACTTC
CDR3aa: CASSWAGRLQETQYF

d_gene: -
v_gene: TRBV11-2
j_gene: TRBJ2-3
abundance: -
CDR3nt: TGTGCCAGCAGCTTCGCAGCATTAGGTACAGATACGCAGTATTTT
CDR3aa: CASSFAALGTDTQYF

d_gene: TRBD2
v_gene: TRBV13
j_gene: TRBJ2-3
abundance: -
CDR3nt: TGTGCCAGCAGCCCCCGGGGTAGCGGGGGCCACACCGATACGCAGTATTTT
CDR3aa: CASSPRGSGGHTDTQYF

d_gene: -
v_gene: TRBV4-3
j_gene: TRBJ1-4
abundance: -
CDR3nt: TGCGCCAGCAGCCAAGCTGGGGCGGGGGAAAAACTGTTTTTT
CDR3aa: CASSQAGAGEKLFF

d_gene: -
v_gene: TRBV5-1
j_gene: TRBJ1-2
abundance: few
CDR3nt: TGCGCCAGCAGCTACCCGGGGAGCTTTTATGGCTACACCTTC
CDR3aa: CASSYPGSFYGYTF

d_gene: TRBD2
v_gene: TRBV4-3
j_gene: TRBJ2-2
abundance: few
CDR3nt: TGCGCCAGCAGCCAAGAGGTTAGCGGGGCCGCGAACACCGGGGAGCTGTTTTTT
CDR3aa: CASSQEVSGAANTGELFF

d_gene: TRBD2
v_gene: TRBV7-6
j_gene: TRBJ2-3
abundance: few
CDR3nt: TGTGCCAGCAGCTTAGGGCTAGCGGGTTCCACCACAGATACGCAGTATTTT
CDR3aa: CASSLGLAGSTTDTQYF

d_gene: TRBD2
v_gene: TRBV4-2
j_gene: TRBJ2-5
abundance: few
CDR3nt: TGTGCCAGCAGCCGCGGGGGTAGCCAAGAGACCCAGTACTTC
CDR3aa: CASSRGGSQETQYF